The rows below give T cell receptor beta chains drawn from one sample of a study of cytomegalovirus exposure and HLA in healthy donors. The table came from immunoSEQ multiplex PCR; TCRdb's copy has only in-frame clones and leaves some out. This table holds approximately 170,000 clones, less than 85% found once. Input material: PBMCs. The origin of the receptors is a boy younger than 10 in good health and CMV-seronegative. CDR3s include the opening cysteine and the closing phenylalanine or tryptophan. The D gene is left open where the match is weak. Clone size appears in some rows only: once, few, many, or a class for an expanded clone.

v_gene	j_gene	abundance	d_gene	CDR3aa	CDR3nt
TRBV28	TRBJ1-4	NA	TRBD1	CASSLATGTGGEKLFF	TGTGCCAGCAGTTTGGCTACCGGGACAGGGGGGGAAAAACTGTTTTTT
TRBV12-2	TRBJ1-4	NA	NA	CASRLNPRDRGHANEKLFF	TGTGCAAGTCGCCTCAATCCCCGGGACAGGGGGCACGCTAATGAAAAACTGTTTTTT
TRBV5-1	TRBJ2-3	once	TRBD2	CASSLATSGGGTDTQYF	TGCGCCAGCAGCTTGGCCACTAGCGGGGGAGGCACAGATACGCAGTATTTT
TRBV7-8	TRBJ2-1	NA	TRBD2	CASTHPVAGLSVNEQFF	TGTGCCAGCACCCATCCCGTAGCGGGCCTATCCGTCAATGAGCAGTTCTTC
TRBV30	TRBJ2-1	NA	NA	CAWSGQGFNEQFF	TGTGCCTGGAGTGGGCAGGGATTCAATGAGCAGTTCTTC
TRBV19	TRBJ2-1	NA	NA	CASTPRSGPSYNEQFF	TGTGCCAGTACCCCCCGGTCGGGTCCCTCCTACAATGAGCAGTTCTTC
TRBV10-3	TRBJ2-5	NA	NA	CAISGRLVYRETQYF	TGTGCCATCAGTGGGCGACTAGTTTATAGAGAGACCCAGTACTTC
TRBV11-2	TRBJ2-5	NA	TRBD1	CASSSPQGAWQTQYF	TGTGCCAGCAGTTCCCCACAGGGGGCGTGGCAGACCCAGTACTTC
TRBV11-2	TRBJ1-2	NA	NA	CASSLGRGYGYTF	TGTGCCAGCAGCTTAGGGAGAGGCTATGGCTACACCTTC
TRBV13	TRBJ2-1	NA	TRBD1	CASSFTGDNEQFF	TGTGCCAGCAGCTTTACAGGGGACAATGAGCAGTTCTTC
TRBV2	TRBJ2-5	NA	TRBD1	CASTPQGQGWEQYF	TGTGCCAGCACCCCCCAGGGACAGGGCTGGGAGCAGTACTTC
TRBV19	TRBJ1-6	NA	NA	CASSIARRKRGNSPLHF	TGTGCCAGTAGTATAGCGAGAAGGAAAAGGGGAAATTCACCCCTCCACTTT
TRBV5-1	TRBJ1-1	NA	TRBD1	CASSFDRGNTEAFF	TGCGCCAGCAGTTTCGACAGGGGGAACACTGAAGCTTTCTTT
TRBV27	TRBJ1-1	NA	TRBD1	CASSTGQAMNTEAFF	TGTGCCAGCAGTACCGGACAGGCAATGAACACTGAAGCTTTCTTT
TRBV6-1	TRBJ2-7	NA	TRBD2	CASSLLGTSYEQYF	TGTGCCAGCAGTCTCCTCGGGACTAGCTACGAGCAGTACTTC
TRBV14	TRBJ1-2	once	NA	CASSQGRGNYGYTF	TGTGCCAGCAGCCAAGGGCGAGGGAACTATGGCTACACCTTC
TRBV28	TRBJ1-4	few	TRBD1	CASSPGTANEKLFF	TGTGCCAGCAGTCCCGGGACAGCTAATGAAAAACTGTTTTTT
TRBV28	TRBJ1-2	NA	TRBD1	CASSPGDRGNYGYTF	TGTGCCAGCAGTCCAGGGGACAGGGGGAACTATGGCTACACCTTC
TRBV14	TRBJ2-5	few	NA	CASSRTRDFQETQYF	TGTGCCAGCAGCCGCACTCGGGACTTCCAAGAGACCCAGTACTTC
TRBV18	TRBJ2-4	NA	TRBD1	CASSLGQGAAKNIQYF	TGTGCCAGCTCCCTCGGACAGGGGGCGGCCAAAAACATTCAGTACTTC
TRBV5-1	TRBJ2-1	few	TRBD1	CASSWGQLYNEQFF	TGCGCCAGCAGCTGGGGACAGTTGTACAATGAGCAGTTCTTC
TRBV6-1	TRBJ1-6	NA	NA	CASSKRAKLDSPLHF	TGTGCCAGCAGTAAGAGGGCTAAATTAGATTCACCCCTCCACTTT
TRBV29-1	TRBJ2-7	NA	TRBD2	CSVEDESSGLYEQYF	TGCAGCGTTGAAGATGAGTCTAGCGGCCTCTACGAGCAGTACTTC
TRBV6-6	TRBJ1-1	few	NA	CASRQTGNTEAFF	TGTGCCAGCAGACAGACAGGGAACACTGAAGCTTTCTTT
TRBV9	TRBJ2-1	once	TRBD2	CASSVGLAGGSYNEQFF	TGTGCCAGCAGCGTCGGACTAGCGGGAGGGTCCTACAATGAGCAGTTCTTC
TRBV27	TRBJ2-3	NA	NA	CASSIRQVGTDTQYF	TGTGCCAGCAGTATAAGACAGGTGGGCACAGATACGCAGTATTTT